These 10 T cell receptor beta chains were all obtained from the same sample, sequenced in a study of OX40 agonist ivuxolimab in advanced cancers. Sequenced by immunoSEQ multiplex PCR; TCRdb stores in-frame clones only, minus some. This repertoire shows 60,000 to 75,000 clones, around 87% found once; its top ten account for 3.5% to 4%. This specimen consisted of CD4+ or CD8+ T cells sorted from blood, obtained in a trial of the OX40 agonist ivuxolimab. Receptor source: an adult with an advanced solid tumor such as melanoma, head and neck, liver or kidney cancer.

CDR3 DNA: TGTGCCAGCAGTTACTCCCAGGGGGCTGAAGCTTTCTTT. Its translation is CASSYSQGAEAFF. The chain employs TRBV6-5 and TRBJ1-1; 7 nucleotides align to TRBD1. The germline V gene encodes CDR1 MNHEY and CDR2 SVGAGI. With 0 bases clipped from V and 6 bases from J, the junction kept 1 base outside the gene matches. This CDR3 spans 13 amino acids.

This chain links TRBV20-1 with TRBJ1-2, with D possibly TRBD1 on 5 matching bases. Germline V gives CDR1 DFQATT, CDR2 SNEGSKA (reference sequence). This CDR3 is 11 amino acids long. Trimming removed 5 bases at V and 6 bases at J, with 10 bases between. The CDR3 sequence is CSAGGIDGYTF. The CDR3 bases are TGCAGTGCTGGGGGGATCGATGGCTACACCTTC.

This sequence joins TRBV25-1 and TRBJ2-1, with a possible D match to TRBD1 (6 bases). The V end lost 2 bases, the J end lost 2 bases, and 7 bases lay between the germline ends. The germline V gene encodes CDR1 MGHDK and CDR2 SYGVNS. This CDR3 is 14 amino acids long. In DNA form, the CDR3 reads TGTGCCAGCAGTGAAGGACAGACCTACAATGAGCAGTTCTTC. It codes for CASSEGQTYNEQFF.

The chain joins TRBV30 to TRBJ1-4; TRBD1 aligns across 7 bases. CDR3 length equals 14 residues. Losses at the gene ends were 4 bases for V and 4 bases for J; bases not matched to a gene: 6. Germline CDR1 and CDR2: GTSNPN and SVGIG (reference sequence). The CDR3 loop is CAWNHQGVNEKLFF. DNA for the CDR3: TGTGCCTGGAACCACCAGGGGGTTAATGAAAAACTGTTTTTT.

V is TRBV7-3 and J is TRBJ2-3; D may match TRBD1 or TRBD2 (6 bases each). The CDR3 has 14 amino acids. Germline V gene data show CDR1 as SGHTA and CDR2 as FQGTGA. Trimming pared 5 bases from V and 5 bases from J, leaving 14 bases between. As DNA, the CDR3 is TGTGCCAGCAGCCATCGGGGGCCCGGAGATACGCAGTATTTT. This sequence encodes CASSHRGPGDTQYF.

V gene TRBV5-8 combines with J gene TRBJ2-2; either TRBD1 or TRBD2 may fit D (6 bases each). The germline V gene has CDR1 SGHTS and CDR2 YDEGEE. CDR3 length: 15 amino acids. Deletions cut 0 bases from V and 5 bases from J, with 11 bases between. The CDR3: CASSLGLGGTGELFF. The CDR3 DNA follows: TGTGCCAGCAGCTTGGGACTAGGGGGAACCGGGGAGCTGTTTTTT.

A remark on this clone: At one of its ends the junction is not consistent with the germline gene, which may arise from a read error. The chain uses TRBV28 and TRBJ1-5; D perhaps matches TRBD1 (6 bases). The germline V gene encodes CDR1 MDHEN and CDR2 SYDVKM. The CDR3 is made up of 14 amino acids. In DNA, the CDR3 is TGTGCCAGCACTTTAGGGGGACCCAATCAGCCCCAGCATTTT. Residues: CASTLGGPNQPQHF.

V gene TRBV25-1 combines with J gene TRBJ2-2; the match to TRBD1 covers 11 bases. Looked up from germline, CDR1 is MGHDK and CDR2 is SYGVNS. Unmatched junction bases numbered 2, after V lost 6 bases and J lost 5 bases. The CDR3 is 14 amino acids. The CDR3 DNA is TGTGCCAGCAGCGGGACAGGGGGAACCGGGGAGCTGTTTTTT. Protein: CASSGTGGTGELFF.

This chain connects TRBV4-3 to TRBJ1-5; no clear D gene. This CDR3 has 15 amino acids. The V end lost 0 bases, the J end lost 6 bases, and 12 bases lay between the germline ends. The V gene's germline CDR1 is LGHNA and CDR2 YSLEER. In DNA, the CDR3 is TGCGCCAGCAGCCAAGATACGGGAGCAGGTCAGCCCCAGCATTTT. It encodes CASSQDTGAGQPQHF.

The chain combines TRBV19 with TRBJ1-2, with TRBD1 identical over 8 bases. V gave up 7 bases and J gave up 4 bases; unmatched junction bases: 11. Germline V lookup: CDR1 LNHDA, CDR2 SQIVND (reference sequence). The CDR3 length is 15 residues. This chain's CDR3 is CASTKDRVRTYGYTF. In DNA form, the CDR3 reads TGTGCCAGTACCAAGGACAGGGTGAGGACCTATGGCTACACCTTC.